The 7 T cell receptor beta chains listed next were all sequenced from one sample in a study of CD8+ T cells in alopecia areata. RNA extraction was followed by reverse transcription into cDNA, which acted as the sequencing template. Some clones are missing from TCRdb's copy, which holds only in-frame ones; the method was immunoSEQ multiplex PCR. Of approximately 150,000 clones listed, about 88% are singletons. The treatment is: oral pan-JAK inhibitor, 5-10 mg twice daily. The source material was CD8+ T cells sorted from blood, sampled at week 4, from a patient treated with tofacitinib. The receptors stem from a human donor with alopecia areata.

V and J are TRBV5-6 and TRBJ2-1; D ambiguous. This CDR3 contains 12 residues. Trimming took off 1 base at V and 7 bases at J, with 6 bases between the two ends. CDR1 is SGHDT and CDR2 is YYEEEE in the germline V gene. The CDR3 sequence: CASSLIINEQFF. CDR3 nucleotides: TGTGCCAGCAGCTTGATCATTAATGAGCAGTTCTTC.

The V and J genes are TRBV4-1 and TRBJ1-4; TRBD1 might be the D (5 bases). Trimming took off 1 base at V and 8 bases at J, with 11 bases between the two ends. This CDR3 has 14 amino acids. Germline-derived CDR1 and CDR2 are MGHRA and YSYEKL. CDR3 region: CASSQGGSGEKLFF. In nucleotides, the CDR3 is TGCGCCAGCAGCCAAGGAGGTTCAGGGGAAAAACTGTTTTTT.

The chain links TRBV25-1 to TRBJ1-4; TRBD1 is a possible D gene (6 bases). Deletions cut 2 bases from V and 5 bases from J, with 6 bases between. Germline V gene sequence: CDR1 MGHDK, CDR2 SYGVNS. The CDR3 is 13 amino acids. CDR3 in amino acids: CASSEDRNEKLFF. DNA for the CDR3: TGTGCCAGCAGTGAAGACAGGAATGAAAAACTGTTTTTT.

CDR3 sequence: CASSQGTGLDEQFF. CDR3 coding DNA: TGTGCCAGCAGCCAGGGGACAGGGTTGGATGAGCAGTTCTTC. The chain has TRBV4-2 and TRBJ2-1, with 9 bases that match TRBD1. The CDR3 loop spans 14 amino acids. The V gene's germline CDR1 is LGHNA and CDR2 YNFKEQ. V dropped 3 bases and J dropped 8; count of bases not matched to a gene: 5.

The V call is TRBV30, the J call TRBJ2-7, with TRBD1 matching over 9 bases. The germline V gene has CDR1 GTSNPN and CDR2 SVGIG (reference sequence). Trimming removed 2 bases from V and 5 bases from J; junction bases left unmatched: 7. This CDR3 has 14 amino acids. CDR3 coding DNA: TGTGCCTGGAGTCCACCGACAGGGGGACACGAGCAGTACTTC. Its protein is CAWSPPTGGHEQYF.

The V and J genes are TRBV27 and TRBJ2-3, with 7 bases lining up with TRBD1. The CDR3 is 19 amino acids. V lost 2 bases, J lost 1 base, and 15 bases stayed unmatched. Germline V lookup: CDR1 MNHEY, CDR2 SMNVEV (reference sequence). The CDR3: CASSLHPPARGSGTDTQYF. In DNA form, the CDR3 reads TGTGCCAGCAGTTTACACCCACCCGCCAGGGGGAGCGGCACAGATACGCAGTATTTT.

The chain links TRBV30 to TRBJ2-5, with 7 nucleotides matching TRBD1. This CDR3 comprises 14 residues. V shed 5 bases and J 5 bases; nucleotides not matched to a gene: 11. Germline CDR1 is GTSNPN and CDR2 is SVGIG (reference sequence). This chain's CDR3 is CAWGQIGQEETQYF. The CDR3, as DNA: TGTGCCTGGGGACAGATAGGACAGGAGGAGACCCAGTACTTC.